This TCR beta chain was documented in a study of T cells in Graves' hyperthyroidism and ophthalmopathy. Overall study context: The blood sample was taken at first diagnosis, before treatment began. Study-level results: A 13 V-J model separated ophthalmopathy from stable hyperthyroidism. Prediction of ophthalmopathy progression came a median about 6 months pre-onset.

This clonotype came up many times. The antigen remains unidentified. RNA transcripts provided the source from which TCR beta CDR3 regions were amplified. First-round RT-PCR targeting the TCR CDR3 was performed with the HTBI primer set. TCRdb reprocessed the multiplex PCR reads with MiXCR, giving one entry per CDR3 protein. The table records about 360,000 distinct CDR3 sequences, 15% to 20% of them present only once. About 9.4 ml fresh peripheral blood yielded the PBMCs. CDR3 length: 15 residues. The germline V gene encodes CDR1 SGHAT and CDR2 FQNNGV. The V and J ends lost 2 bases and 5 bases respectively, with 15 bases between them.

The sequence derives from a young woman with Graves' hyperthyroidism. The chain recombines TRBV11-2 with TRBJ2-5, with D hard to call. Sequencing input: blood. CDR3 sequence (DNA): TGTGCCAGCAGCTTACTTCGTGGGGTAAGCGAGACCCAGTACTTC. Amino acid sequence: CASSLLRGVSETQYF.